This record looks at one T cell receptor beta chain sequence and its context. Trimming shortened V by 7 bases and J by 1 base, and 10 bases separated the two germline ends. Germline CDR1 MDHEN, CDR2 SYDVKM. The CDR3 consists of 13 residues. These data come from a study of T cell changes during pregnancy in multiple sclerosis. Sequencing was performed with immunoSEQ multiplex PCR; in TCRdb, only in-frame clones are kept and a portion is missing. The table has tens of thousands of clones, over 90% seen once. The sequence came from a female donor with multiple sclerosis, enrolled in a pregnancy study. The material sequenced was peripheral blood, taken in the second trimester of pregnancy. V usage is TRBV28 and J usage is TRBJ1-2, with a weak D call TRBD1 (6 bases). CDR3 region: CASINRVNYGYTF. DNA for the CDR3: TGTGCCAGCATTAACAGGGTTAACTATGGCTACACCTTC.